Below, one T cell receptor (beta chain) is given with its context. The data were obtained in a study of T-cell reconstitution after alpha-beta-depleted transplantation in children. This sample's TCRbeta library carried unique molecular identifier barcodes. One entry per CDR3 protein, called by TCRdb with MiXCR from the PCR reads. The table lists a few hundred thousand distinct CDR3 sequences, around 10% of them singletons. With 6 bases clipped from V and 0 bases from J, the junction kept 6 bases outside the gene matches. The CDR3 length is 16 residues. Germline assignment: CDR1 LNHDA and CDR2 SQIVND (reference sequence).

The receptor was derived from a boy in the first two years of life with acute myeloid leukemia, due to receive a stem cell transplant. The chain carries TRBV19 and TRBJ2-1; TRBD2 matches at 9 bases. Sequences were derived from PBMCs, sampled before TCRalphabeta/CD19-depleted stem cell transplant. CDR3 in DNA: TGTGCCAGTAGCCGCGGGGGGGGCCACTCCTACAATGAGCAGTTCTTC. As protein: CASSRGGGHSYNEQFF.